The clone carrying this T cell receptor beta chain was seen a handful of times. Its antigen is not identified. This specimen includes other DNA sequences encoding the same CDR3. The data derive from a study of cytomegalovirus exposure and HLA in healthy donors. The PCR ran on 60 Vbeta and 13 Jbeta primers. Assay used: immunoSEQ multiplex PCR; TCRdb lists only in-frame clones, some missing. The sample has roughly 90,000 clones; roughly 72% are singletons. Study-wide findings and caveats: Reportedly, cytomegalovirus status was diagnosed with high sensitivity and specificity.

This CDR3 contains 14 residues. Losses at the gene ends were 3 bases for V and 4 bases for J; bases not matched to a gene: 3. Germline V gene sequence: CDR1 MNHEY, CDR2 SMNVEV (reference sequence). Input material: PBMCs. The chain carries TRBV27 and TRBJ2-7; TRBD1 aligns across 10 bases. This clonotype was obtained from a man aged 30 to 39 in good health and CMV-seropositive. CDR3 region: CASSLGTGVYEQYF. In DNA, the CDR3 is TGTGCCAGCAGTTTGGGGACAGGGGTTTACGAGCAGTACTTC.